This T cell receptor beta chain came from a study of blood T cell repertoires in COVID-19. Study background: The origin of the acute and convalescent COVID-19 samples was the United States, Italy and Spain.

This CDR3 contains 16 residues. Trimming took 8 bases from V and 5 from J, leaving 21 bases between them. Per germline, CDR1 LNHDA and CDR2 SQIVND (reference sequence). Profiling relied on immunoSEQ multiplex PCR, and the TCRdb table lists in-frame clones only, not all of them. The sample has around 100,000 clones, 90% seen once. The chain employs TRBV19 and TRBJ2-2, with a tentative D call TRBD1 (6 bases). Input material: peripheral blood. This receptor was identified in a man aged 50-60 years with acute or convalescent COVID-19. DNA of the CDR3: TGTGCCAGTGGTGACAGGAGGCGAAGGGGGACCGGGGAGCTGTTTTTT. The encoded protein is CASGDRRRRGTGELFF.